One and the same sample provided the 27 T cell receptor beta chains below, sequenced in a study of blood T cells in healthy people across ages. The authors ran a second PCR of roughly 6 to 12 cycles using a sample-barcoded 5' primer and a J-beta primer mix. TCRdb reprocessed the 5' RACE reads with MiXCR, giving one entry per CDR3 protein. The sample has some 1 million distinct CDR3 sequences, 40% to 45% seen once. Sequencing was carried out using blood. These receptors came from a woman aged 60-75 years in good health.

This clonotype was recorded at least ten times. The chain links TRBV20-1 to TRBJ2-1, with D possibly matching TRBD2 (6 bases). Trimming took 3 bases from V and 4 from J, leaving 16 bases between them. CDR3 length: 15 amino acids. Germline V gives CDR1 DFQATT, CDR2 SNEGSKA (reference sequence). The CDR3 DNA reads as TGCAGTGCTAGGGCCTGGGGGGAGGTTTACAATGAGCAGTTCTTC. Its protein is CSARAWGEVYNEQFF.

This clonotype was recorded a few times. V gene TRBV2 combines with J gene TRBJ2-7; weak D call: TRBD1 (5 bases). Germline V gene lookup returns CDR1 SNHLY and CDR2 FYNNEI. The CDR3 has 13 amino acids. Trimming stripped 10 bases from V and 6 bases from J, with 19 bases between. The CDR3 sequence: CAMETQGRVEQYF. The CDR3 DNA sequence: TGTGCCATGGAAACGCAGGGAAGGGTCGAGCAGTACTTC.

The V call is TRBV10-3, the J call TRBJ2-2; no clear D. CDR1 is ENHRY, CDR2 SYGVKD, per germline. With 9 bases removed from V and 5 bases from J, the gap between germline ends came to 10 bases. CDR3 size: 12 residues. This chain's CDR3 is CAISSLTGELFF. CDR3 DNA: TGTGCCATTTCGAGTCTAACCGGGGAGCTGTTTTTT.

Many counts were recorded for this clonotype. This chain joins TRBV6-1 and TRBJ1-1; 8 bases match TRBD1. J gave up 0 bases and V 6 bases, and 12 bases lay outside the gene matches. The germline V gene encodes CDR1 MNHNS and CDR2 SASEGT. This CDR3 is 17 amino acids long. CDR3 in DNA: TGTGCCAGCAGAAATGGAAGACAGGGGTTGATGAACACTGAAGCTTTCTTT. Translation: CASRNGRQGLMNTEAFF.

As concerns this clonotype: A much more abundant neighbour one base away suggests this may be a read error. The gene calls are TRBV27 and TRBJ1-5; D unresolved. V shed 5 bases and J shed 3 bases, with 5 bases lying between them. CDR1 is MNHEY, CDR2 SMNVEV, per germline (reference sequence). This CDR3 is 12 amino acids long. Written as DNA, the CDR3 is TGTGCCAGCAGTGTCCTCAATCAGCCCCAGCATTTT. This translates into CASSVLNQPQHF.

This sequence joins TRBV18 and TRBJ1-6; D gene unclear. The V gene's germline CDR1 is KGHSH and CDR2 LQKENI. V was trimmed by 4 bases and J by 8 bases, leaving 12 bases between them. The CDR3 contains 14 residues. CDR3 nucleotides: TGTGCCAGCTCACGTTTCCCCAAGGATTCACCCCTCCACTTT. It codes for CASSRFPKDSPLHF.

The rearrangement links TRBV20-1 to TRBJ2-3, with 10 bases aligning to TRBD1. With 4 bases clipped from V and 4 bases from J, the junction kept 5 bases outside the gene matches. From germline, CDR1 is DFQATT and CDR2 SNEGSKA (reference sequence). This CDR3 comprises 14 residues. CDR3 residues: CSATGTGVADTQYF. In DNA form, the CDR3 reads TGCAGTGCTACCGGGACAGGGGTTGCAGATACGCAGTATTTT.

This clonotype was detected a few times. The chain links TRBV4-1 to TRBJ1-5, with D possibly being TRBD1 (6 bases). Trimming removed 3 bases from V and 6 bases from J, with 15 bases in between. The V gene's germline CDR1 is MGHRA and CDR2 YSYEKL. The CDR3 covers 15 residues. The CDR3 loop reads CASSHGGGQGQPQHF. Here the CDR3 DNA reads TGCGCCAGCAGCCACGGAGGGGGACAAGGTCAGCCCCAGCATTTT.

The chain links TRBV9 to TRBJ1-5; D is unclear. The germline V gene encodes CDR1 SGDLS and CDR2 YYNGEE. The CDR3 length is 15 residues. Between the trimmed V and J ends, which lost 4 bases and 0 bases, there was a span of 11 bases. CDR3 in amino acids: CASSISGLSNQPQHF. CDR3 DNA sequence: TGTGCCAGCAGCATCTCCGGCCTTAGCAATCAGCCCCAGCATTTT.

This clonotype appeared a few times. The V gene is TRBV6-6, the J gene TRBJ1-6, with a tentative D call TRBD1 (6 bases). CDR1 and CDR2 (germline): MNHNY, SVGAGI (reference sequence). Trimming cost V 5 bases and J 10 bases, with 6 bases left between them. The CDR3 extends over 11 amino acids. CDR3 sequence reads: CASSRGSPLHF. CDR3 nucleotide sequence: TGTGCCAGCAGTAGGGGGTCACCCCTCCACTTT.

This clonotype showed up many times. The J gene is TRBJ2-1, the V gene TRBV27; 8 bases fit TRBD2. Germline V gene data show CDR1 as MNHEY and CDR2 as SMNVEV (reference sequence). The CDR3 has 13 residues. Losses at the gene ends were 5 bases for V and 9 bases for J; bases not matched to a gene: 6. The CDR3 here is CASSATSAGEQFF. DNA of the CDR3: TGTGCCAGCAGTGCGACTAGCGCCGGTGAGCAGTTCTTC.

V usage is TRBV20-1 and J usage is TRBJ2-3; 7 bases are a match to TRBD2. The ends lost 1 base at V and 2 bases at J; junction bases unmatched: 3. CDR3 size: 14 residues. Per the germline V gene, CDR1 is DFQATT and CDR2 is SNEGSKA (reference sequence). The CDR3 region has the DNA TGCAGTGCTAGAGTCCTAGCGGTCACAGATACGCAGTATTTT. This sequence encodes CSARVLAVTDTQYF.

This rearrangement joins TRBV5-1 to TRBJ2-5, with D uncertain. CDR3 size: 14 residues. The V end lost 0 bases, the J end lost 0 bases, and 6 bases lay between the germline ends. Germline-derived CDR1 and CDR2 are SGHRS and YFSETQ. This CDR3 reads CASSLVPHQETQYF. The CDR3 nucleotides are TGCGCCAGCAGCTTGGTACCGCACCAAGAGACCCAGTACTTC.

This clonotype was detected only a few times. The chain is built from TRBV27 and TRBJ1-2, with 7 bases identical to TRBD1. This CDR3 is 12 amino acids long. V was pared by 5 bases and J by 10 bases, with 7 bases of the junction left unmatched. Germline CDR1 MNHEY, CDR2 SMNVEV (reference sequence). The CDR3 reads CASSRPGTVYTF. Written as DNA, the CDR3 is TGTGCCAGCAGTAGGCCAGGGACAGTCTACACCTTC.

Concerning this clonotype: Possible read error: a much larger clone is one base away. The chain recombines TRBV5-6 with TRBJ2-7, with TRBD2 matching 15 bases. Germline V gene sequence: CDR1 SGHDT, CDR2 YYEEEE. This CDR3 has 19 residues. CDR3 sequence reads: CANSSSRGTSGRTSYEQYF. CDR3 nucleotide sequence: TGTGCCAACAGCTCCAGCCGAGGGACTAGCGGGAGGACCTCCTACGAGCAGTACTTC.

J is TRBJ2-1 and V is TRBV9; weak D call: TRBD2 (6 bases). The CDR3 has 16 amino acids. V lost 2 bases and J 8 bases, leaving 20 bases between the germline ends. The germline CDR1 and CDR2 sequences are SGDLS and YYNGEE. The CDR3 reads CASSVSPRLAYDEQFF. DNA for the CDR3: TGTGCCAGCAGCGTCTCACCCAGGCTAGCGTATGATGAGCAGTTCTTC.

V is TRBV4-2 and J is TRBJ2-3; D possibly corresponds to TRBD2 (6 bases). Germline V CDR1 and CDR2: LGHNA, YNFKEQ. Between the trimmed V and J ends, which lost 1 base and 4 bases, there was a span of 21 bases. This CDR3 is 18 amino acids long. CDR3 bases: TGTGCCAGCAGCCAAGGGGGGGTTTGGGACCATGGGGCAGATACGCAGTATTTT. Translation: CASSQGGVWDHGADTQYF.

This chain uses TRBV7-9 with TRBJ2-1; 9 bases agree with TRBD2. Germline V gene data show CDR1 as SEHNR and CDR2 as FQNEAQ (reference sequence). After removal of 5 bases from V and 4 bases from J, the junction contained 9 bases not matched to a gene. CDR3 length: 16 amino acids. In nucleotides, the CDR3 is TGTGCCAGCAGCGCTAGTCAGCGGGAGGATTACAATGAGCAGTTCTTC. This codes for CASSASQREDYNEQFF.

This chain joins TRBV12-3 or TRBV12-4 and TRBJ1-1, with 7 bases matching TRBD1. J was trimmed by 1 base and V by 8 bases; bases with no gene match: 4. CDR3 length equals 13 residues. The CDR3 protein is CASFRGRNTEAFF. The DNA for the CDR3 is TGTGCCAGCTTTAGGGGGCGGAACACTGAAGCTTTCTTT.

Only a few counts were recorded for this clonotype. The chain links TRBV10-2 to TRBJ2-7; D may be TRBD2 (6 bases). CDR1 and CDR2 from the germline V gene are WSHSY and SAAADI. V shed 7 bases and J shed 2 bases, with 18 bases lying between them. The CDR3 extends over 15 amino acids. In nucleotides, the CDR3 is TGCGCCAGCACCGAGAGTGGTAGCGGAGCCTACGAGCAGTACTTC. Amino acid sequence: CASTESGSGAYEQYF.

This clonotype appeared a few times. The CDR3 protein is CSARSLSYEQYF. The CDR3 bases are TGCAGTGCTAGATCGTTATCCTACGAGCAGTACTTC. The V call is TRBV20-1, the J call TRBJ2-7, with D hard to call. Germline CDR1 and CDR2: DFQATT and SNEGSKA (reference sequence). The CDR3 has 12 residues. Between the trimmed V and J ends, which lost 2 bases and 1 base, there was a span of 6 bases.

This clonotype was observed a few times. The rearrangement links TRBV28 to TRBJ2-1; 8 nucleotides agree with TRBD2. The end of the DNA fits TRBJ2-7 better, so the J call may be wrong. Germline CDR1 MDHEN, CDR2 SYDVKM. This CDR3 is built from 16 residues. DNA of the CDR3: TGTGCCAGCAGTCCCCTCCGGGGGGGCTCCTACAATGAGCAGTACTTC. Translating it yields CASSPLRGGSYNEQYF.

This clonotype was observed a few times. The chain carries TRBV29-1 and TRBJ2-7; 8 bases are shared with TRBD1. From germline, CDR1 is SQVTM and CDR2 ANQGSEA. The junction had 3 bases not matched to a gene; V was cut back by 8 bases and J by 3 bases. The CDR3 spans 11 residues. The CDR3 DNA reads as TGCAGCACCGGGACAGGCTACGAGCAGTACTTC. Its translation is CSTGTGYEQYF.

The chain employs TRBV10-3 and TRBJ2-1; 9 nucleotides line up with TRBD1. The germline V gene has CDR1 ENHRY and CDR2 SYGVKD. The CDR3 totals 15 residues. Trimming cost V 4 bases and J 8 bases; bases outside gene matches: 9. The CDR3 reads CAISAGDREGHEQFF. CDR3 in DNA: TGTGCCATCAGTGCGGGGGACAGGGAGGGGCATGAGCAGTTCTTC.

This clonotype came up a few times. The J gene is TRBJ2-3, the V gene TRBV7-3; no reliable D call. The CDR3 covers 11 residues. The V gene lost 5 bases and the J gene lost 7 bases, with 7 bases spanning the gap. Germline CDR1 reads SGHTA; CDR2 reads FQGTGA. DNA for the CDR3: TGTGCCAGCAGCCGCGGAAATACGCAGTATTTT. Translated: CASSRGNTQYF. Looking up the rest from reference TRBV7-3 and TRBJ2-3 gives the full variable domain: GAGVSQTPSNKVTEKGKYVELRCDPISGHTALYWYRQSLGQGPEFLIYFQGTGAADDSGLPNDRFFAVRPEGSVSTLKIQRTERGDSAVYLCASSRGNTQYFGPGTRLTVL.

CDR3 protein: CASSYDYYNEQFF. Here the CDR3 DNA reads TGTGCCAGCAGCTACGACTATTACAATGAGCAGTTCTTC. This sequence joins TRBV14 and TRBJ2-1, with a weak D call TRBD2 (5 bases). The CDR3 covers 13 residues. V lost 5 bases and J lost 4, with 9 bases in between. CDR1 and CDR2 (germline): SGHDN, FVKESK. The entire variable domain, with the rest obtained from reference TRBV14 and TRBJ2-1, is as follows: EAGVTQFPSHSVIEKGQTVTLRCDPISGHDNLYWYRRVMGKEIKFLLHFVKESKQDESGMPNNRFLAERTGGTYSTLKVQPAELEDSGVYFCASSYDYYNEQFFGPGTRLTVL.

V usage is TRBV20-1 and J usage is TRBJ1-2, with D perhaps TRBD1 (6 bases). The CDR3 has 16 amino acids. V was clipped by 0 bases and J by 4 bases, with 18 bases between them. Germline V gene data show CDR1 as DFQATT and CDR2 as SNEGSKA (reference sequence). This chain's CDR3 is CSARDQGFWEGYGYTF. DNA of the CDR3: TGCAGTGCTAGAGATCAGGGGTTTTGGGAAGGCTATGGCTACACCTTC.